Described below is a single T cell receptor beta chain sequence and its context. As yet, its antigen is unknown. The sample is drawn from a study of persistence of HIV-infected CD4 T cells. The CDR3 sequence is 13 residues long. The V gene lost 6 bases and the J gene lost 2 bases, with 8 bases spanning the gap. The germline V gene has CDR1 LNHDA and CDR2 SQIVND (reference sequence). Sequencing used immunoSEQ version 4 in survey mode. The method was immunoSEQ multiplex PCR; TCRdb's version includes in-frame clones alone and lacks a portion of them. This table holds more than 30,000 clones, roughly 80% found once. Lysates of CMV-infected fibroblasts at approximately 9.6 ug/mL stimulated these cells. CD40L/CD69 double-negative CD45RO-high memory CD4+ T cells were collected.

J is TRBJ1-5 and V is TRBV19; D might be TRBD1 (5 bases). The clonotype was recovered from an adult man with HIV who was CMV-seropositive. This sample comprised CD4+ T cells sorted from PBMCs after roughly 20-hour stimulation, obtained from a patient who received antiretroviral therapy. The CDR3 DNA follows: TGTGCCAGTAGGAAGGGGCGCAATCAGCCCCAGCATTTT. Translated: CASRKGRNQPQHF.